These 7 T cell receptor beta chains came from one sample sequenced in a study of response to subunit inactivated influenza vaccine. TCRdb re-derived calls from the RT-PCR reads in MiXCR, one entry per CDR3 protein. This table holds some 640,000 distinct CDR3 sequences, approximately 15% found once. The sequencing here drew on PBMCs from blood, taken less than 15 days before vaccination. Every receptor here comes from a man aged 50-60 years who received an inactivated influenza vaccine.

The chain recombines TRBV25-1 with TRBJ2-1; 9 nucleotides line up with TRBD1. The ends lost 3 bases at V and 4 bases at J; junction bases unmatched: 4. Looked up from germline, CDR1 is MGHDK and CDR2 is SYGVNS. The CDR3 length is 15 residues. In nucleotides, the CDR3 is TGTGCCAGCAGTGATTTAGGACAGGGGTACAATGAGCAGTTCTTC. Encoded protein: CASSDLGQGYNEQFF.

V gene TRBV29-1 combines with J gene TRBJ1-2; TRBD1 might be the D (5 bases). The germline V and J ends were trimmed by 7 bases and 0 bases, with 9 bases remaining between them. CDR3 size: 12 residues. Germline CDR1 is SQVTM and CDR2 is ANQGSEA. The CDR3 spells CSGGGANYGYTF. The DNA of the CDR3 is TGCAGCGGTGGGGGAGCTAACTATGGCTACACCTTC.

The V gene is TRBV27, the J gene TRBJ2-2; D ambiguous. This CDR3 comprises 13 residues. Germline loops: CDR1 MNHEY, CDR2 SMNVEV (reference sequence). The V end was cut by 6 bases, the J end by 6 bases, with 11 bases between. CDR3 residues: CASRWISAGELFF. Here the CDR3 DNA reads TGTGCCAGCAGATGGATATCGGCCGGGGAGCTGTTTTTT.

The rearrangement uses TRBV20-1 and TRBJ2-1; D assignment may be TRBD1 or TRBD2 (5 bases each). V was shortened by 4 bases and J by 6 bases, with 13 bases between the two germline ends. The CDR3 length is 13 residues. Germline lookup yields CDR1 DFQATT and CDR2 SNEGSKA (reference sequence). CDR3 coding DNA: TGCAGTGCTACCGGGACCACCAGCAATGAGCAGTTCTTC. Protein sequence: CSATGTTSNEQFF.

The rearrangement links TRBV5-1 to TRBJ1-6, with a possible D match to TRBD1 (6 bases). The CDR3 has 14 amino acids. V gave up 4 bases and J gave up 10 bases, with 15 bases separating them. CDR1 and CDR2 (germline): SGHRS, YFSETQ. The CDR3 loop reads CASSPEGGRSPLHF. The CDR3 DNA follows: TGCGCCAGCAGCCCCGAGGGGGGCCGCTCACCCCTCCACTTT.

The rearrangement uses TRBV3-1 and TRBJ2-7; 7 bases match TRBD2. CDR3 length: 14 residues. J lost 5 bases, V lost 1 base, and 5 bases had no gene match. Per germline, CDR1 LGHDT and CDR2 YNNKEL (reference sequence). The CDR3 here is CASSQGLATNEQYF. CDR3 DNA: TGTGCCAGCAGCCAAGGACTAGCTACAAACGAGCAGTACTTC.

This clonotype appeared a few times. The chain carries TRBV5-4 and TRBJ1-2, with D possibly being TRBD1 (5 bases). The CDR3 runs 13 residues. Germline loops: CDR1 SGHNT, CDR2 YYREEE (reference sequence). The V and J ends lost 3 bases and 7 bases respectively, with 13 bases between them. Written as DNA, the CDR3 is TGTGCCAGCAGCTACGTTCAGGGTTCTGGCTACACCTTC. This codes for CASSYVQGSGYTF.